The clone carrying this T cell receptor (beta chain) was detected only once. The antigen remains undetermined. The sample originates from a study of T-cell memory formation after mild COVID-19. Study-wide results and limits: For contracting clones, CD4+ ones sat mainly in CM and EM, CD8+ in EMRA.

TCRdb independently ran MiXCR on the 5' RACE reads; one entry per CDR3 protein. The repertoire holds just over 150,000 distinct CDR3 sequences, with 31% as singletons. There are 16 residues in the CDR3. Between the trimmed V and J ends, which lost 1 base and 1 base, there was a span of 13 bases. Germline V lookup: CDR1 MGHRA, CDR2 YSYEKL. The specimen was PBMCs or a T cell subset sorted from them (not recorded which). The J gene is TRBJ2-5, the V gene TRBV4-1; D ambiguous. The TCR was taken from an adult woman who had mild COVID-19 (a few samples of this study predate the infection). Cell type and time point are not known. CDR3 loop: CASSQALRRSQETQYF. CDR3 in DNA: TGCGCCAGCAGCCAAGCCCTTAGACGAAGCCAAGAGACCCAGTACTTC.